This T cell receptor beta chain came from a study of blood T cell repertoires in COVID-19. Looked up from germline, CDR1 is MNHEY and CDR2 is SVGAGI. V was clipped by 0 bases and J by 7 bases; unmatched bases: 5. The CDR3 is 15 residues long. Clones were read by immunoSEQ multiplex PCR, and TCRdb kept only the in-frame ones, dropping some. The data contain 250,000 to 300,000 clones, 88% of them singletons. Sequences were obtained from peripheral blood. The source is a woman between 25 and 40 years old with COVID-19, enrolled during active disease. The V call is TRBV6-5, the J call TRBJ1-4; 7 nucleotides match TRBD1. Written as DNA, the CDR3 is TGTGCCAGCAGTTACTCCACCGGGACAGCTGAAAAACTGTTTTTT. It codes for CASSYSTGTAEKLFF.